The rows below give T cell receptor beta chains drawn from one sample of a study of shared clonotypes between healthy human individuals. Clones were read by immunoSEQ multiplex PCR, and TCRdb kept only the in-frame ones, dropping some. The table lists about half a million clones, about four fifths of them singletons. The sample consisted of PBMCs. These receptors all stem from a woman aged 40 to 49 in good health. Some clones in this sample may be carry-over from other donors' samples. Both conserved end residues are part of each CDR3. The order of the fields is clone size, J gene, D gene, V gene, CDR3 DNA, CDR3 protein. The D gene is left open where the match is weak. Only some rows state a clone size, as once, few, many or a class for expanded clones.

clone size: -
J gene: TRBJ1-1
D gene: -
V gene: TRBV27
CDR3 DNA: TGTGCCAGCTACTCCCAAGGACGTTCTGAAGCTTTCTTT
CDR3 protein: CASYSQGRSEAFF

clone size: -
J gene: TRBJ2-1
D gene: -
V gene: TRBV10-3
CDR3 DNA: TGTGCCATCGACGTAGGGGATGAGCAGTTCTTC
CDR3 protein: CAIDVGDEQFF

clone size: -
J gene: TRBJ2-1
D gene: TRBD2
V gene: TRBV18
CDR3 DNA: TGTGCCAGCTCATCGGGACTAGCGGGAGTAAATGAGCAGTTCTTC
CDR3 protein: CASSSGLAGVNEQFF

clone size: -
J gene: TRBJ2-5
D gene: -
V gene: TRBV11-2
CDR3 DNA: TGTGCCAGCAGCTTAGCCGCGGACCCGGGCGAGACCCAGTACTTC
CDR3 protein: CASSLAADPGETQYF

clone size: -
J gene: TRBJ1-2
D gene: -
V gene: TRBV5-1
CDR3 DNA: TGCGCCAGCAGCTTGCCTCAGGGGAACTATGGCTACACCTTC
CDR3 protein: CASSLPQGNYGYTF

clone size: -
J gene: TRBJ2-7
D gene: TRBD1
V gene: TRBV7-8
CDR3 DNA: TGTGCCAGCAGCCTAGGACAGGGGACGCAGTACTTC
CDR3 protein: CASSLGQGTQYF

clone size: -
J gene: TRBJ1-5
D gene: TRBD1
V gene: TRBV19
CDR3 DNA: TGTGCCAGTAGTAGGGACAGAAATCAGCCCCAGCATTTT
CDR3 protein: CASSRDRNQPQHF

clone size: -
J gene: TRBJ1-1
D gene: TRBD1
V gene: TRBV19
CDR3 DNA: TGTGCCAGTAGTCTCCGGACAGGGGAAGCTTTCTTT
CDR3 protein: CASSLRTGEAFF

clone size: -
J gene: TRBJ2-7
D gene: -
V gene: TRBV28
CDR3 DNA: TGTGCCAGCAACCGTAGGGATTTCTACGAGCAGTACTTC
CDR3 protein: CASNRRDFYEQYF

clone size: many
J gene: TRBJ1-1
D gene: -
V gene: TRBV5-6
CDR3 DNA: TGTGCCAGCAGCTTAATCAGGGCGAACACTGAAGCTTTCTTT
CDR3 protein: CASSLIRANTEAFF

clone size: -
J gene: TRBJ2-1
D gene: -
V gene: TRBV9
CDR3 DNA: TGTGCCAGCAGCGTAGGCCTCCAAAGAACCTACAATGAGCAGTTCTTC
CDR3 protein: CASSVGLQRTYNEQFF

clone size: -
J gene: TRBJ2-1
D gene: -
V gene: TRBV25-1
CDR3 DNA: TGTGCCAGCAACGATTCGTTCAGGGACAACGTAGCCTACAATGAGCAGTTCTTC
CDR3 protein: CASNDSFRDNVAYNEQFF

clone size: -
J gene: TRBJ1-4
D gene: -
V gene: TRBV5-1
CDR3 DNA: TGCGCCAGCAGCTTCGGGTCCTACGTCGGGGCAACTAATGAAAAACTGTTTTTT
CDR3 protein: CASSFGSYVGATNEKLFF

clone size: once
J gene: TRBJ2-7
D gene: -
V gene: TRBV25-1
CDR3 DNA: TGTGCCAGCAGTGAATTTGACGAAGTATACGAGCAGTACTTC
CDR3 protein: CASSEFDEVYEQYF

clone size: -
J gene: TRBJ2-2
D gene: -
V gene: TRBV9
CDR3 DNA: TGTGCCAGCAGCCCCCGGAGGGGGAGTGGTAGCGGGGAGCTGTTTTTT
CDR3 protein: CASSPRRGSGSGELFF

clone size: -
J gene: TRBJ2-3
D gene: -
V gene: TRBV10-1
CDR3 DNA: TGCGCCAGCAGTGTGCGAGATACGCAGTATTTT
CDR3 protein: CASSVRDTQYF

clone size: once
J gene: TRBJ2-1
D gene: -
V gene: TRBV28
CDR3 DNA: TGTGCCAGTGAACCAAGGGTGACACGCCACGGTGAGCAGTTCTTC
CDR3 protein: CASEPRVTRHGEQFF

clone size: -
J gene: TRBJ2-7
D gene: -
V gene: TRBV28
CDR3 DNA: TGTGCCAGCAGTATGCCAGGGACCTACGAGCAGTACTTC
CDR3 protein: CASSMPGTYEQYF

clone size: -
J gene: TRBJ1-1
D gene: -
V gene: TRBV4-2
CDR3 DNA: TGTGCCAGCAGCCAAGAGCATCTCGGGGTAGGGGCTTTCTTT
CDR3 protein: CASSQEHLGVGAFF

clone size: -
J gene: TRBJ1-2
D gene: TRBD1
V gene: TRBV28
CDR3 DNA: TGTGCCAGCAGTTTATTGGGACAGAGCTATGGCTACACCTTC
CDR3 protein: CASSLLGQSYGYTF

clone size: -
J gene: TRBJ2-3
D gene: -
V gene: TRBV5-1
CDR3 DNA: TGCGCCAGCAGCTTGGACAGGACTAGCACAGATACGCAGTATTTT
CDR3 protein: CASSLDRTSTDTQYF

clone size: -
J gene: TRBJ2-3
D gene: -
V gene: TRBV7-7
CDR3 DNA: TGTGCTAGCAGCTTATCTCTGTCAGATACGCAGTATTTT
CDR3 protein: CASSLSLSDTQYF

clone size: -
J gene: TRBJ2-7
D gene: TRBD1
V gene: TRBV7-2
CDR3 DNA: TGTGCCAGCAGCGCCCACAGGGGGAGTTACGAGCAGTACTTC
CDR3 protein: CASSAHRGSYEQYF

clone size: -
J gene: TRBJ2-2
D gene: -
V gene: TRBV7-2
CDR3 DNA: TGTGCCAGCACCTTGGACATTGACACCGGGGAGCTGTTTTTT
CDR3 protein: CASTLDIDTGELFF

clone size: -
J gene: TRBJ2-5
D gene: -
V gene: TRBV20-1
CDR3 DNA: TGCAGTGCTACAGCTAAAGAGACCCAGTACTTC
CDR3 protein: CSATAKETQYF

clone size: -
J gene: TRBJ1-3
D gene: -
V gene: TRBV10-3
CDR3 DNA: TGTGCCATCAGGGTCAGCTCTGGAAACACCATATATTTT
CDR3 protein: CAIRVSSGNTIYF

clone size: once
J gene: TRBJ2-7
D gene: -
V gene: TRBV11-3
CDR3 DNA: TGTGCCAGCAGCTTAGAAACAGGGTCGAAGGAGCAGTACTTC
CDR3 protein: CASSLETGSKEQYF

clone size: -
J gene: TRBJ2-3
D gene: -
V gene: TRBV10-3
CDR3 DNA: TGTGCCACCGGGGCGCCTAGCACAGATACGCAGTATTTT
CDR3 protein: CATGAPSTDTQYF

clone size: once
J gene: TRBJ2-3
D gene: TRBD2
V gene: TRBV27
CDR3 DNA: TGTGCCAGCAGTTCACTAGCGGGAGGTCTCACAGATACGCAGTATTTT
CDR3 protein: CASSSLAGGLTDTQYF

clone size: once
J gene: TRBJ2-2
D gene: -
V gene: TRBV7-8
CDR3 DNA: TGTGCCAGCAGCCCAGGGGCTGGGGGCACCGGGGAGCTGTTTTTT
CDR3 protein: CASSPGAGGTGELFF

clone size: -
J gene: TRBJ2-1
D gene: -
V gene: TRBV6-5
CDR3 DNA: TGTGCCAGCAGTTATCGCGCCTCCTACAATGAGCAGTTCTTC
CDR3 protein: CASSYRASYNEQFF

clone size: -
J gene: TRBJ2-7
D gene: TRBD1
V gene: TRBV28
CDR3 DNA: TGTGCCAGCAGTCCTCGGACAGGGCGGGGATCCTACGAGCAGTACTTC
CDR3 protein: CASSPRTGRGSYEQYF

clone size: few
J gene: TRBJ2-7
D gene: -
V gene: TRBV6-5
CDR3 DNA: TGTGCCAGCACCGCCCCCCGGGCCCCATCGGTGCAGTACTTC
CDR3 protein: CASTAPRAPSVQYF

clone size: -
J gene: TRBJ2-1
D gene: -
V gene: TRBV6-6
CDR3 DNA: TGTGCCAGCAGTAAAAAGAGGGAGGCATACAATGAGCAGTTCTTC
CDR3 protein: CASSKKREAYNEQFF

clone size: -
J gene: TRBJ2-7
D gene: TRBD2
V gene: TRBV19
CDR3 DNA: TGTGCCAGTAGTATAGTTAGCGGGACCGAGCAGTACTTC
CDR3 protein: CASSIVSGTEQYF

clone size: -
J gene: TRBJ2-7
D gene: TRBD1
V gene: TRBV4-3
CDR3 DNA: TGCGCCAGCAGCCAAGACCAGGAGACAGGGATCGCCTACGAGCAGTACTTC
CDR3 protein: CASSQDQETGIAYEQYF

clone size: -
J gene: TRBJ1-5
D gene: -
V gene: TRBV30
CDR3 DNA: TGTGCCTGGGGGGGACCGAATCATTTT
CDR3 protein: CAWGGPNHF

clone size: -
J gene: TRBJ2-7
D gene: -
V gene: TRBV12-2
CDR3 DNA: TGTGCAAGTCGCTTCCTTTATCGTGGTAAAACGGACCTCACCTACGAGCAGTACTTC
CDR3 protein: CASRFLYRGKTDLTYEQYF

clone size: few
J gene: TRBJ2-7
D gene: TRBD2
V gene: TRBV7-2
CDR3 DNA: TGTGCCAGCCTTGTGCTAGCGGGAGTGGGCGAGCAGTACTTC
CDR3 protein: CASLVLAGVGEQYF

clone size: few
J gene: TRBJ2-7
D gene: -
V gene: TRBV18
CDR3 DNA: TGTGCCAGCTCACAGGGGGCCGGGGGTGGCTACGAGCAGTACTTC
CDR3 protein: CASSQGAGGGYEQYF

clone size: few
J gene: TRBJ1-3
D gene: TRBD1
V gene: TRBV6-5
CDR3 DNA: TGTGCCAGCAGTTACACAGGGGCTGGAAACACCATATATTTT
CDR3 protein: CASSYTGAGNTIYF

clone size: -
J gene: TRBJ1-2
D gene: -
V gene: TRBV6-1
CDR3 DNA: TGTGCCAGCAGTGAAGTCTTGGCGGTGGCTAACTATGGCTACACCTTC
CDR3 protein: CASSEVLAVANYGYTF

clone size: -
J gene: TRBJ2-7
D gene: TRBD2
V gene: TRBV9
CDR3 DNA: TGTGCCAGCAGCGTAGAGGGGACTAGCGGTTACGAGCAGTACTTC
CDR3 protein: CASSVEGTSGYEQYF

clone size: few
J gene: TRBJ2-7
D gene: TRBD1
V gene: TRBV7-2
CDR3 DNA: TGTGCCAGCAGCCCGACAGGGACCTGGTACGAGCAGTACTTC
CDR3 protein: CASSPTGTWYEQYF

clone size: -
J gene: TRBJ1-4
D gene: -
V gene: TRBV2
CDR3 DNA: TGTGCCAGCAGTGTTGGACCGGCAAAGGATAATGAAAAACTGTTTTTT
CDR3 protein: CASSVGPAKDNEKLFF

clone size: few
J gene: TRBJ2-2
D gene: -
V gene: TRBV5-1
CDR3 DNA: TGCGCCAGCAGCTTGTCTTCAGCGGGCTGGGAGCTGTTTTTT
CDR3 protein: CASSLSSAGWELFF

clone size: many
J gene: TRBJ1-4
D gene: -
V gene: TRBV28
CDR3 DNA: TGTGCCAGCAGTTTATCGGGGACTGAAAAACTGTTTTTT
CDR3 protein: CASSLSGTEKLFF

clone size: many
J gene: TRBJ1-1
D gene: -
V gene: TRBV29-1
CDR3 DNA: TGCAGCGTTGAATCTGAGGGAACGGAAGCTTTCTTT
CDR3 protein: CSVESEGTEAFF

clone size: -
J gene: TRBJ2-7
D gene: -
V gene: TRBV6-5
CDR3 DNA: TGTGCCAGCTTAGGGACATACTCCTACGAGCAGTACTTC
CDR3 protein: CASLGTYSYEQYF

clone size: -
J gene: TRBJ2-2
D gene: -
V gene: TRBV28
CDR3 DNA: TGTGCCAGCAGTTTAAATAGGGGGTTGAACACCGGGGAGCTGTTTTTT
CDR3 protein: CASSLNRGLNTGELFF

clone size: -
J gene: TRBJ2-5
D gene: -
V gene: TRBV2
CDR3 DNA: TGTGCCAGCAGTGATACCTCATACCAAGAGACCCAGTACTTC
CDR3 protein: CASSDTSYQETQYF